This is a list of T cell receptor beta chains from one sample in a study of neurological immune-mediated disorders. TCRdb itself ran the 5' RACE reads through MiXCR, one entry per CDR3 protein. The table records about 45,000 distinct CDR3 sequences, roughly 14% of them present only once. The material sequenced was PBMCs. The receptor source for this set is a man aged 25 to 40 in good health. CDR3s include the opening cysteine and the closing phenylalanine or tryptophan. D genes are given only for firm matches. Size is omitted from some rows. Given values are once, few, many or a class for expanded clones.

D gene	V gene	J gene	clone size	CDR3 DNA	CDR3 protein
.	TRBV20-1	TRBJ1-1	many	TGCAGTGCTAGAGTACCAAGTGCAGTTAAGGACGGAGCTTTCTTT	CSARVPSAVKDGAFF
.	TRBV4-1	TRBJ2-2	many	TGCGCCAGCAGCCAAGTTATCGCGCACACCGGGGAGCTGTTTTTT	CASSQVIAHTGELFF
TRBD2	TRBV20-1	TRBJ2-7	many	TGCAGTGCTACGGGACTAGCGGCCTACGAGCAGTACTTC	CSATGLAAYEQYF
TRBD2	TRBV7-9	TRBJ2-2	many	TGTGCCAGCAGCTTCCCGACTAGCGGGAACAATATGAACACCGGGGAGCTGTTTTTT	CASSFPTSGNNMNTGELFF
TRBD1	TRBV27	TRBJ2-7	many	TGTGCCAGCAGGGTGACAGGGGGCATTTACTCCTACGAGCAGTACTTC	CASRVTGGIYSYEQYF
TRBD2	TRBV5-1	TRBJ2-7	many	TGCGCCAGCAGCCGGTCTAGCGGGAGCGACGAGCAGTACTTC	CASSRSSGSDEQYF
.	TRBV20-1	TRBJ2-7	many	TGCAGTGCTAGAGAAGTGGTGGGATCCTACGAGCAGTACTTC	CSAREVVGSYEQYF
.	TRBV19	TRBJ2-3	few	TGTGCCAGTAGTCCCCCTAAGGGCTTCATTCGGTTAGGAGATACGCAGTATTTT	CASSPPKGFIRLGDTQYF
.	TRBV7-3	TRBJ1-3	many	TGTGCCAGCAGCTTAACTGGGGGGCTCTCTGGAAACACCATATATTTT	CASSLTGGLSGNTIYF
TRBD1	TRBV5-1	TRBJ2-1	many	TGCGCCAGCAGAACCGGGACAGAAGACAATGAGCAGTTCTTC	CASRTGTEDNEQFF
TRBD1	TRBV12-3/TRBV12-4	TRBJ1-2	.	TGTGCCAGCAGTGACCGGGACAGATACTATGGCTACACCTTC	CASSDRDRYYGYTF
.	TRBV6-5	TRBJ2-3	many	TGTGCCAGCAGTTACGGGTCTACAGATACGCAGTATTTT	CASSYGSTDTQYF
.	TRBV10-3	TRBJ2-7	many	TGTGCCGCCCGGGACGTCGAGTCCTACGAGCAGTACTTC	CAARDVESYEQYF
.	TRBV7-2	TRBJ1-2	many	TGTGCCAGCAGTAGGCCAGAACTCTATGGCTACACCTTC	CASSRPELYGYTF
.	TRBV20-1	TRBJ2-4	.	TGCAGTGCTAGAGATGAGGGTATGGCCAAAAACATTCAGTACTTC	CSARDEGMAKNIQYF
.	TRBV5-1	TRBJ2-5	.	TGCGCCAGCAGCTTGGAGAGGACAGAAGAGACCCAGTACTTC	CASSLERTEETQYF
.	TRBV27	TRBJ2-6	few	TGTGCCAGCAGTTTAAGGGGATGGGGCTCTGGGGCCAACGTCCTGACTTTC	CASSLRGWGSGANVLTF
.	TRBV7-8	TRBJ2-5	many	TGTGCCAGCAGACCCCCGCAGGAGCTCCAAGAGACCCAGTACTTC	CASRPPQELQETQYF
.	TRBV12-3/TRBV12-4	TRBJ2-1	.	TGTGTCAGCAACCGGGGCAGGGTTTCCCAGTTCTTC	CVSNRGRVSQFF